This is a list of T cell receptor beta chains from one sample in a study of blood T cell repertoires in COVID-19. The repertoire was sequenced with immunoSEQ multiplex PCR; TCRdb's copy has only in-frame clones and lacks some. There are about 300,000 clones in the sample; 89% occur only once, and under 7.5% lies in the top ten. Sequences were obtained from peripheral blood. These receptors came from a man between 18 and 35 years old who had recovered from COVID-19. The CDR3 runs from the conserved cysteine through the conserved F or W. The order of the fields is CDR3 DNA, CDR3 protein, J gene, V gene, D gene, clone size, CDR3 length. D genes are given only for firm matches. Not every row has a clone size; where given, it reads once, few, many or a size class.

DNA: TGTGCCAGCTCACCGCAGTGGGGCTCTGACGACGAGCAGTACTTC
CDR3: CASSPQWGSDDEQYF
J: TRBJ2-7
V: TRBV18
D: -
size: once
length: 15

DNA: TGTGCCAGCAGCCCCGAGGACAGATCACCCCTCCACTTT
CDR3: CASSPEDRSPLHF
J: TRBJ1-6
V: TRBV3-1/TRBV3-2
D: -
size: -
length: 13

DNA: TGTGCCAGCAGCTCAGGTACAGGGGTTGACACTGAAGCTTTCTTT
CDR3: CASSSGTGVDTEAFF
J: TRBJ1-1
V: TRBV3-1/TRBV3-2
D: TRBD1
size: -
length: 15

DNA: TGCGCCAGCAGCCTCGACAGGGATGTCGCTTTCTTT
CDR3: CASSLDRDVAFF
J: TRBJ1-1
V: TRBV5-1
D: TRBD1
size: -
length: 12

DNA: TGTGCCAGTAGTATCTGGGGGGACAGCGCCGGAGCTCTGGAGCAGTACTTC
CDR3: CASSIWGDSAGALEQYF
J: TRBJ2-7
V: TRBV19
D: -
size: -
length: 17

DNA: TGTGCCAGCAGTTACTCGGCAGGGGGCGGGACCGGGGAGCTGTTTTTT
CDR3: CASSYSAGGGTGELFF
J: TRBJ2-2
V: TRBV6-5
D: TRBD1
size: -
length: 16

DNA: TGTGCCAGCAGCGCAGACAGGGGTGGATTGTACATTCAGTACTTC
CDR3: CASSADRGGLYIQYF
J: TRBJ2-4
V: TRBV9
D: TRBD1
size: -
length: 15

DNA: TGTGCCAGCAGCACGGACAGAGACACAGATACGCAGTATTTT
CDR3: CASSTDRDTDTQYF
J: TRBJ2-3
V: TRBV9
D: -
size: -
length: 14

DNA: TGTGCCAGCAGCAAGACAGGGGTGGACCAGCCCCAGCATTTT
CDR3: CASSKTGVDQPQHF
J: TRBJ1-5
V: TRBV6-5
D: TRBD1
size: -
length: 14

DNA: TGCGCCAGCAGTCAGGGACAGCACACTGAAGCTTTCTTT
CDR3: CASSQGQHTEAFF
J: TRBJ1-1
V: TRBV5-1
D: TRBD1
size: -
length: 13

DNA: TGTGCCAGCAGCTTAGCCCTAGCTAACTATGGCTACACCTTC
CDR3: CASSLALANYGYTF
J: TRBJ1-2
V: TRBV7-9
D: -
size: -
length: 14

DNA: TGTGCCAGCAGCTTAAGGTTAGCGGGAGAGACCCAGTACTTC
CDR3: CASSLRLAGETQYF
J: TRBJ2-5
V: TRBV7-2
D: TRBD2
size: -
length: 14

DNA: TGCGCCAGCAGCTTAGGACAGGGGGCTATATCAGATACGCAGTATTTT
CDR3: CASSLGQGAISDTQYF
J: TRBJ2-3
V: TRBV5-1
D: TRBD1
size: -
length: 16

DNA: TGTGCCAGCAGCGGGACGGGGGATCGGGAAAAACTGTTTTTT
CDR3: CASSGTGDREKLFF
J: TRBJ1-4
V: TRBV7-9
D: -
size: -
length: 14

DNA: TGTGCCAGCAGCATCCCGGGAACTAGCGGGACCTACGAGCAGTACTTC
CDR3: CASSIPGTSGTYEQYF
J: TRBJ2-7
V: TRBV7-9
D: TRBD2
size: -
length: 16

DNA: TGTGCCAGCAGTTTGCAGGGGCCCGGCGGCTACACCTTC
CDR3: CASSLQGPGGYTF
J: TRBJ1-2
V: TRBV12-3/TRBV12-4
D: -
size: -
length: 13

DNA: TGTGCCAGCAGCCAAGACGGGGACAGGGGATGGGACACTGAAGCTTTCTTT
CDR3: CASSQDGDRGWDTEAFF
J: TRBJ1-1
V: TRBV4-2
D: TRBD1
size: -
length: 17

DNA: TGTGCCAGCAGGATGCAGACTCAAGAGACCCAGTACTTC
CDR3: CASRMQTQETQYF
J: TRBJ2-5
V: TRBV2
D: -
size: -
length: 13

DNA: TGTGCCAGCAGCTGGACAGGGGAAGGGGAAAAACTGTTTTTT
CDR3: CASSWTGEGEKLFF
J: TRBJ1-4
V: TRBV7-9
D: TRBD1
size: -
length: 14

DNA: TGTGCCAGCAGCTTATACCTAGCGGGAGGTAACGGGGAGCTGTTTTTT
CDR3: CASSLYLAGGNGELFF
J: TRBJ2-2
V: TRBV7-6
D: TRBD2
size: -
length: 16

DNA: TGTGCCACCGGGACAACTAACACCGGGGAGCTGTTTTTT
CDR3: CATGTTNTGELFF
J: TRBJ2-2
V: TRBV24-1
D: -
size: -
length: 13

DNA: TGTGCCAGCAGCTTAGGGGGCCTAGCGGGAGTACCCTACAATGAGCAGTTCTTC
CDR3: CASSLGGLAGVPYNEQFF
J: TRBJ2-1
V: TRBV11-3
D: TRBD2
size: -
length: 18